Presented here are 22 T cell receptor beta chains from one specimen sequenced in a study of shared clonotypes between healthy human individuals. Here immunoSEQ multiplex PCR was the method, and the copy in TCRdb shows in-frame clones only, minus some. The repertoire holds about 330,000 clones, with around nine tenths as singletons. Sequencing was performed on memory CD8+ T cells sorted from blood. As for subset: CD45RO+ cells pooled with CCR7-negative TemRA cells. The receptors originated from a man younger than 35 in good health.

The CDR3 spells CASSQLAGGHEQYF. Written as DNA, the CDR3 is TGCGCCAGCAGCCAATTAGCGGGGGGCCACGAGCAGTACTTC. J is TRBJ2-7 and V is TRBV4-1, with TRBD2 identical over 10 bases. The CDR3 runs 14 residues. With 2 bases clipped from V and 5 bases from J, the junction kept 3 bases outside the gene matches. The germline V gene has CDR1 MGHRA and CDR2 YSYEKL.

V and J are TRBV20-1 and TRBJ1-2; tentatively, D is TRBD1 (6 bases). The CDR3 is 11 amino acids. CDR1 and CDR2 from the germline V gene are DFQATT and SNEGSKA (reference sequence). The CDR3 coding sequence is TGCATTTACAGGGATGAAGGAGGCTACACCTTC. It is translated as CIYRDEGGYTF.

V is TRBV4-3 and J is TRBJ1-2, with TRBD1 matching 9 bases. CDR3 length: 15 residues. Per the germline V gene, CDR1 is LGHNA and CDR2 is YSLEER. Trimming at V came to 2 bases and at J to 4 bases, leaving 5 bases not matched to a gene. DNA of the CDR3: TGCGCCAGCAGCCAACGGACAGGGGACGTCTATGGCTACACCTTC. Translation: CASSQRTGDVYGYTF.

This clone was counted once. The chain has TRBV13 and TRBJ2-2; D is unclear. This CDR3 contains 15 residues. The germline CDR1 and CDR2 sequences are PRHDT and FYEKMQ (reference sequence). The V end was cut by 5 bases, the J end by 1 base, with 11 bases between. The CDR3 DNA follows: TGTGCCAGCAGCCCCCTTTCGGAGAACACCGGGGAGCTGTTTTTT. Protein sequence: CASSPLSENTGELFF.

The chain has TRBV10-3 and TRBJ1-1, with D possibly matching TRBD1 (6 bases). This CDR3 comprises 11 residues. V gave up 6 bases and J gave up 4 bases, with 6 bases separating them. CDR1 and CDR2 (germline): ENHRY, SYGVKD. This CDR3 is CAIRQGTEAFF. The CDR3 DNA is TGTGCCATCAGACAGGGCACTGAAGCTTTCTTT.

In this sample, this clone turned up once. This chain links TRBV6-1 with TRBJ2-7; 10 nucleotides agree with TRBD2. CDR1 and CDR2 from the germline V gene are MNHNS and SASEGT. Trimming at V came to 1 base and at J to 7 bases, leaving 4 bases not matched to a gene. The CDR3 spans 14 residues. CDR3 coding DNA: TGTGCCAGCAGTGAAGGGACTAGCGGATGGGAGCAGTACTTC. Encoded protein: CASSEGTSGWEQYF.

This chain connects TRBV7-9 to TRBJ2-3; 9 bases line up with TRBD1. V gave up 5 bases and J gave up 4 bases; unmatched junction bases: 10. The CDR3 contains 16 residues. Germline values: CDR1 SEHNR, CDR2 FQNEAQ (reference sequence). CDR3 in amino acids: CASSPGTGFLPDTQYF. Here the CDR3 DNA reads TGTGCCAGCAGCCCCGGGACAGGGTTCCTCCCAGATACGCAGTATTTT. The whole variable domain, remainder taken from reference TRBV7-9 and TRBJ2-3, is DTGVSQNPRHKITKRGQNVTFRCDPISEHNRLYWYRQTLGQGPEFLTYFQNEAQLEKSRLLSDRFSAERPKGSFSTLEIQRTEQGDSAMYLCASSPGTGFLPDTQYFGPGTRLTVL.

This chain uses TRBV9 with TRBJ2-5, with D possibly called TRBD1 or TRBD2 (5 bases each). The CDR3 has 14 residues. With 0 bases removed from V and 1 base from J, the gap between germline ends came to 7 bases. Germline V gives CDR1 SGDLS, CDR2 YYNGEE. In DNA, the CDR3 is TGTGCCAGCAGCGTAGCGGGGACCCAAGAGACCCAGTACTTC. Translation: CASSVAGTQETQYF.

This chain connects TRBV5-6 to TRBJ2-3; weak D call: TRBD2 (6 bases). Germline lookup yields CDR1 SGHDT and CDR2 YYEEEE. V lost 4 bases, J lost 6 bases, and 15 bases lay in between. This CDR3 spans 14 amino acids. Written as DNA, the CDR3 is TGTGCCAGCAGCACCCCCGGAGGGACGGATACGCAGTATTTT. This sequence encodes CASSTPGGTDTQYF.

In its sample, this clone was seen a few times. The chain couples TRBV25-1 to TRBJ2-1; unclear D gene. V was shortened by 0 bases and J by 8 bases, with 11 bases between the two germline ends. The CDR3 is 14 amino acids. Germline CDR1 is MGHDK and CDR2 is SYGVNS. The CDR3 DNA reads TGTGCCAGCAGTGAATATCAAAATCCTCATGAGCAGTTCTTC. Its protein is CASSEYQNPHEQFF. The variable domain in full, with the rest retrieved from reference TRBV25-1 and TRBJ2-1, is EADIYQTPRYLVIGTGKKITLECSQTMGHDKMYWYQQDPGMELHLIHYSYGVNSTEKGDLSSESTVSRIRTEHFPLTLESARPSHTSQYLCASSEYQNPHEQFFGPGTRLTVL.

This rearrangement joins TRBV11-1 to TRBJ1-6, with D uncertain. This CDR3 is 14 amino acids long. The germline gives CDR1 SGHAT, CDR2 FQDESV (reference sequence). Trimming stripped 4 bases from V and 5 bases from J, with 9 bases between. CDR3 sequence reads: CASSWGPNNSPLHF. CDR3 in DNA: TGTGCCAGCAGCTGGGGTCCAAATAATTCACCCCTCCACTTT.

The rearrangement joins TRBV7-2 to TRBJ1-3; 7 positions agree with TRBD1. The CDR3 sequence is 15 residues long. Germline CDR1 is SGHTA and CDR2 is FQGNSA. V lost 3 bases and J lost 3; bases outside the gene matches: 5. This CDR3 reads CASSFITGDGNTIYF. DNA for the CDR3: TGTGCCAGCAGCTTTATCACAGGGGATGGAAACACCATATATTTT.

In this sample, this clone turned up once. This same CDR3 is encoded by further DNA sequences in the sample. V gene TRBV5-4 combines with J gene TRBJ2-7, with unresolved D. Germline V gives CDR1 SGHNT, CDR2 YYREEE (reference sequence). V shed 0 bases and J shed 1 base, with 8 bases lying between them. The CDR3 length is 14 residues. DNA for the CDR3: TGTGCCAGCAGCTTGGACGGCTCGTCCTACGAGCAGTACTTC. This translates into CASSLDGSSYEQYF.

With regard to this clone: A junction end diverges from the germline sequence, so it may reflect a read error. The J gene is TRBJ1-5, the V gene TRBV5-6, with a tentative D call TRBD1 (5 bases). The CDR3 length is 17 residues. Germline-derived CDR1 and CDR2 are SGHDT and YYEEEE. The CDR3 sequence: CASSLGGGLYSNQPQHF. The CDR3 region has the DNA TGTGCCAGCAGTTTGGGGGGAGGGCTTTACAGCAATCAGCCCCAGCATTTT.

This chain links TRBV7-8 with TRBJ2-7; D gene ambiguous. The CDR3 contains 12 residues. V lost 2 bases to trimming and J lost 5 bases, with 7 bases between them. Germline V gives CDR1 SGHVS, CDR2 FQNEAQ. The CDR3 is CASSLHLDEQYF. As DNA, the CDR3 is TGTGCCAGCAGCTTACACCTGGACGAGCAGTACTTC.

This clone was counted many times. The chain recombines TRBV27 with TRBJ1-3; 8 nucleotides align to TRBD1. The CDR3 covers 16 residues. CDR1 is MNHEY, CDR2 SMNVEV, per germline (reference sequence). V lost 5 bases to trimming and J lost 7 bases; unmatched junction nucleotides: 13. The CDR3 nucleotides are TGTGCCAGCAGTCCGGGGACAGGCGGAGCACTGAACACCATATATTTT. It yields the protein CASSPGTGGALNTIYF.

In this sample, this clone turned up a few times. The chain has TRBV6-1 and TRBJ2-2; TRBD1 matches at 7 bases. The J segment lost 3 bases and the V segment lost 8 bases, leaving 6 bases of the junction unmatched. In germline, CDR1 is MNHNS, CDR2 SASEGT. The CDR3 consists of 14 residues. The CDR3 sequence is CASPGTADTGELFF. CDR3 nucleotide sequence: TGTGCCAGCCCCGGGACAGCCGACACCGGGGAGCTGTTTTTT.

This clone showed up just a few times. The chain couples TRBV10-2 to TRBJ2-1, with D perhaps TRBD2 (5 bases). Per germline, CDR1 WSHSY and CDR2 SAAADI. V was trimmed by 3 bases and J by 10 bases, leaving 10 bases between them. The CDR3 runs to 12 residues. CDR3 region: CASSDLSGEQFF. The CDR3 nucleotides read TGCGCCAGCAGTGACTTGTCGGGAGAGCAGTTCTTC.

The J gene is TRBJ2-5, the V gene TRBV7-9, with D uncertain. The V gene lost 0 bases and the J gene lost 5 bases, with 10 bases spanning the gap. Germline assignment: CDR1 SEHNR and CDR2 FQNEAQ (reference sequence). This CDR3 is built from 14 residues. CDR3 nucleotide sequence: TGTGCCAGCAGCTTAGCAGGGTTTTTGGAGACCCAGTACTTC. This translates into CASSLAGFLETQYF.

This clone was picked up many times. The CDR3 protein is CASSPVQGGTEAFF. DNA for the CDR3: TGTGCCAGCAGCCCCGTACAGGGAGGCACTGAAGCTTTCTTT. The gene calls are TRBV7-9 and TRBJ1-1; possible D gene TRBD1, 6 bases. Trimming stripped 5 bases from V and 4 bases from J, with 14 bases between. This CDR3 region has 14 residues. CDR1 and CDR2 (germline): SEHNR, FQNEAQ (reference sequence).

This clone was counted once. V is TRBV20-1 and J is TRBJ2-2, with D uncertain. From germline, CDR1 is DFQATT and CDR2 SNEGSKA (reference sequence). This CDR3 spans 11 amino acids. Trimming stripped 3 bases from V and 5 bases from J, with 4 bases between. The CDR3 DNA sequence: TGCAGTGCTAGCCTGACCGGGGAGCTGTTTTTT. This sequence encodes CSASLTGELFF.

V is TRBV5-1 and J is TRBJ1-2; TRBD1 is a possible D gene (5 bases). The CDR3 totals 14 residues. Trimming took off 4 bases at V and 13 bases at J, with 23 bases between the two ends. Germline CDR1 SGHRS, CDR2 YFSETQ. The CDR3 region has the DNA TGCGCCAGCAGCCCTGACGGGCCGTATCAGGGTTGCACCTTC. Translated: CASSPDGPYQGCTF.